This TCR beta chain comes out of a study of blood T cell repertoires in COVID-19. Germline V gene lookup returns CDR1 GTSNPN and CDR2 SVGIG (reference sequence). The ends lost 2 bases at V and 0 bases at J; junction bases unmatched: 6. This CDR3 has 16 amino acids. Authors' analysis steps: Reference gene primers were amplified, and this amplification served to estimate nucleated cell counts. TCRdb's table, derived via immunoSEQ multiplex PCR, lists solely in-frame clones and lacks some. From that table come the V and J calls and clone size; the DNA was used to work out D and trimming. The profile covers 75,000 to 100,000 clones, with roughly 91% appearing a single time and around 4.5% taken by the ten largest.

Sequenced input: peripheral blood. The rearrangement joins TRBV30 to TRBJ1-5; TRBD1 matches at 8 bases. The receptor comes from a woman of 80 years or more with acute or convalescent COVID-19. Here the CDR3 DNA reads TGTGCCTGGAGTCCCGGCAGGGGGCTTAGCAATCAGCCCCAGCATTTT. It encodes CAWSPGRGLSNQPQHF.